The rows below give T cell receptor beta chains drawn from one sample of a study of cytomegalovirus exposure and HLA in healthy donors. Assay used: immunoSEQ multiplex PCR; TCRdb lists only in-frame clones, some missing. The profile shows 100,000 to 150,000 clones, roughly a tenth of them singletons. The sample was PBMCs. The receptors were sampled from a woman aged 18-29 years in good health and CMV-seropositive. CDR3s include the opening cysteine and the closing phenylalanine or tryptophan. The D gene is left open where the match is weak. Rows may omit the clone size; those that give it use once, few, many or a size class.

NA TRBJ2-1 TRBV9 NA CASTQGGEGNEQFF TGTGCCAGCACACAAGGCGGCGAGGGCAATGAGCAGTTCTTC
NA TRBJ1-2 TRBV5-4 NA CASSTQNYGYTF TGTGCCAGCAGCACACAGAACTATGGCTACACCTTC
NA TRBJ1-1 TRBV5-8 NA CASSETGRVTEAFF TGTGCCAGCAGCGAAACAGGACGGGTGACTGAAGCTTTCTTT
NA TRBJ2-1 TRBV18 TRBD1 CASSPGTGRGSYNEQFF TGTGCCAGCTCACCGGGGACAGGGAGAGGGTCCTACAATGAGCAGTTCTTC
few TRBJ2-7 TRBV9 NA CASSPSGLTTYEQYF TGTGCCAGCAGCCCCAGCGGGCTAACAACCTACGAGCAGTACTTC
NA TRBJ2-1 TRBV28 NA CASSFRGNEQFF TGTGCCAGCAGTTTTCGGGGAAATGAGCAGTTCTTC
few TRBJ1-5 TRBV10-2 TRBD1 CASRDRELGLPQHF TGCGCCAGCAGGGACAGGGAATTGGGTCTACCCCAGCATTTT
few TRBJ2-7 TRBV6-6 NA CASSRARMYEQYF TGTGCCAGCAGCCGCGCCAGGATGTACGAGCAGTACTTC
few TRBJ1-1 TRBV6-1 NA CASVNSPGVNTEAFF TGTGCCAGCGTCAACTCTCCCGGGGTGAACACTGAAGCTTTCTTT
few TRBJ2-7 TRBV30 TRBD1 CAEVTGGLGQYF TGTGCCGAGGTGACAGGGGGCTTAGGGCAGTACTTC
NA TRBJ2-3 TRBV28 NA CASSFFPGDTQYF TGTGCCAGCAGTTTTTTTCCGGGGGATACGCAGTATTTT
NA TRBJ2-5 TRBV5-4 TRBD1 CASSAGTGSNGGETQYF TGTGCCAGCAGCGCCGGGACAGGGTCCAACGGGGGGGAGACCCAGTACTTC
few TRBJ2-1 TRBV4-2 TRBD1 CASSQADRGANYEQFF TGTGCCAGCAGCCAGGCGGACAGGGGGGCGAATTATGAGCAGTTCTTC
few TRBJ2-5 TRBV10-3 TRBD1 CAISPQGARETQYF TGTGCCATCAGTCCACAGGGGGCGCGAGAGACCCAGTACTTC
few TRBJ2-7 TRBV29-1 TRBD1 CSVEHESGTAYEQYF TGCAGCGTTGAACATGAATCCGGGACAGCCTACGAGCAGTACTTC
few TRBJ2-1 TRBV5-4 TRBD1 CASSSKLDRALNEQFF TGTGCCAGCAGCTCCAAACTGGACAGGGCCCTCAATGAGCAGTTCTTC
few TRBJ2-5 TRBV18 TRBD1 CASSEGAFGETQYF TGTGCCAGCTCAGAGGGGGCGTTCGGGGAGACCCAGTACTTC
once TRBJ2-7 TRBV4-1 NA CASSFQPGQNYEQYF TGCGCCAGCAGCTTTCAGCCGGGACAAAACTACGAGCAGTACTTC
NA TRBJ2-1 TRBV7-9 NA CASTLGAGANEQFF TGTGCCAGCACCCTAGGGGCAGGGGCGAATGAGCAGTTCTTC
few TRBJ1-1 TRBV14 NA CASSVTTGNTEAFF TGTGCCAGCAGCGTTACCACGGGAAACACTGAAGCTTTCTTT
NA TRBJ1-1 TRBV28 TRBD1 CASSLLDRDGHEAFF TGTGCCAGCAGTTTACTGGACAGGGATGGTCATGAAGCTTTCTTT
few TRBJ1-5 TRBV9 NA CASSVKGDQPQHF TGTGCCAGCAGCGTAAAGGGGGATCAGCCCCAGCATTTT
many TRBJ1-2 TRBV27 TRBD1 CASSLHRGNYGYTF TGTGCCAGCAGTTTACACAGGGGGAACTATGGCTACACCTTC
few TRBJ1-5 TRBV28 NA CASSWPGGSQPQHF TGTGCCAGCAGTTGGCCGGGAGGGAGTCAGCCCCAGCATTTT
few TRBJ2-5 TRBV5-1 NA CASSLVAAAQETQYF TGCGCCAGCAGCTTGGTGGCGGCCGCCCAAGAGACCCAGTACTTC
few TRBJ2-7 TRBV7-6 TRBD2 CASSSGLAGVIDEQYF TGTGCCAGCAGCTCAGGACTAGCGGGAGTAATAGACGAGCAGTACTTC
few TRBJ2-1 TRBV30 NA CAWGQGNEQFF TGTGCCTGGGGTCAGGGTAATGAGCAGTTCTTC
few TRBJ2-5 TRBV7-6 NA CASSSILSTQYF TGTGCCAGCAGCTCCATCTTAAGCACCCAGTACTTC
NA TRBJ2-3 TRBV10-3 NA CAISELPGGGTDTQYF TGTGCCATCAGTGAGCTGCCGGGCGGAGGGACAGATACGCAGTATTTT
few TRBJ1-1 TRBV27 NA CASSLGRDTEAFF TGTGCCAGCAGTTTAGGGCGGGACACTGAAGCTTTCTTT
NA TRBJ2-2 TRBV5-4 NA CASRTRDGNTGELFF TGTGCCAGCAGAACGCGGGACGGGAACACCGGGGAGCTGTTTTTT
few TRBJ1-2 TRBV2 NA CASSEDKNYGYTF TGTGCCAGCAGCGAAGACAAGAACTATGGCTACACCTTC
NA TRBJ1-2 TRBV12-5 NA CASGLPPLGAGGYTF TGTGCTAGTGGTTTGCCCCCTCTGGGGGCGGGTGGCTACACCTTC
few TRBJ2-7 TRBV9 TRBD1 CASSNLDRVGEQYF TGTGCCAGCAGTAACTTGGACAGGGTCGGGGAGCAGTACTTC
many TRBJ1-5 TRBV5-1 NA CASSLDNLSNQPQHF TGCGCCAGCAGCTTGGACAACCTTAGCAATCAGCCCCAGCATTTT
few TRBJ1-4 TRBV7-8 NA CASSLAEAVLSNEKLFF TGTGCCAGCAGCTTAGCGGAGGCGGTTTTGTCTAATGAAAAACTGTTTTTT
NA TRBJ1-5 TRBV27 NA CASSFPNQPQHF TGTGCCAGCAGTTTCCCAAATCAGCCCCAGCATTTT
few TRBJ2-5 TRBV7-2 TRBD2 CASSHAGRSGQYF TGTGCCAGCAGCCACGCCGGGAGGAGTGGCCAGTACTTC
few TRBJ1-1 TRBV5-1 NA CASSFDGVTEAFF TGCGCCAGCAGCTTTGACGGAGTCACTGAAGCTTTCTTT
NA TRBJ2-3 TRBV14 NA CASSPYGDTQYF TGTGCCAGCAGCCCGTACGGGGATACGCAGTATTTT
few TRBJ2-2 TRBV27 TRBD2 CASSLYPPAGGGNTGELFF TGTGCCAGCAGTTTATACCCACCCGCGGGAGGTGGGAACACCGGGGAGCTGTTTTTT
few TRBJ1-6 TRBV19 NA CASSATGSSPLHF TGTGCCAGTAGTGCGACGGGTAGTTCACCCCTCCACTTT
NA TRBJ1-1 TRBV5-6 TRBD1 CASSPLVGQGAEAFF TGTGCCAGCAGCCCCCTTGTGGGACAGGGTGCTGAAGCTTTCTTT
NA TRBJ2-1 TRBV27 TRBD1 CASSLGGQFSYNEQFF TGTGCCAGCAGTCTAGGGGGACAGTTCTCCTACAATGAGCAGTTCTTC
NA TRBJ2-7 TRBV11-3 NA CASSSRGSYEQYF TGTGCCAGCAGCTCACGGGGCTCCTACGAGCAGTACTTC
few TRBJ2-2 TRBV6-1 TRBD2 CASFSSGRSGELFF TGTGCCAGCTTTTCTAGCGGGAGGTCCGGGGAGCTGTTTTTT